The entry below describes one TCR beta chain. The data belong to a study of control samples from healthy donors and cancer patients. Here immunoSEQ multiplex PCR was the method, and the copy in TCRdb shows in-frame clones only, minus some. The sample yields about 130,000 clones, more than 85% seen once. Sequencing was performed on blood. The sequence was collected from a man younger than 35 in good health.

The CDR3 protein is CASSPEGSGNTIYF. In DNA, the CDR3 is TGTGCCAGCTCACCGGAGGGGAGTGGAAACACCATATATTTT. This chain connects TRBV18 to TRBJ1-3; a weak D match, TRBD1 (5 bases). Germline CDR1 is KGHSH and CDR2 is LQKENI. V was shortened by 3 bases and J by 3 bases, with 9 bases between the two germline ends. This CDR3 is 14 amino acids long.